Given below is one TCR beta chain in context. This clonotype was seen a handful of times. This receptor's antigen is unknown. It has no much larger one-base neighbor in the sample; base qualities were not kept. These data originate in a study of human T cells and chemical hapten exposure (dated by TCRdb to the early 2020s). Some background on the complete study: For sensitization, 2% DPC in acetone was applied to a 2 cm by 2 cm area of upper inner arm skin. Weekly therapeutic DPC doses were additionally applied to the scalp of patients throughout the roughly 25-week study period. Patch testing was performed on the upper back with Finn chambers containing 0.01% DPC, and the patch tests were scored after 6 days according to International Contact Dermatitis Research Group standards. Alopecia areata with under or over 50% scalp involvement, alopecia totalis and alopecia universalis were represented in the patient cohort, which was mostly female. The libraries were sequenced as a pool, and the TCR yield per sample differed mostly because of small variations in library volumes within the pool. In alopecia patients, the study followed how the peripheral blood TCR repertoire changed in vivo over primary and secondary sensitization to diphenylcyclopropenone (DPC), a hapten. Blood was sampled from patients pre-sensitization (week 0) and at 2, 6 and about 24 weeks after DPC sensitization. For TCR sequencing, blood came from about 29 alopecia patients at anywhere from one to four time points (pre-sensitization, 2, 6 and 24 weeks). Overall study outcomes, separate from this receptor: Expanded TCRs formed significantly more large CDR3 similarity clusters than pre-sensitization or healthy control sets, consistent with antigen-driven responses. Patch test score correlated positively with the number of PT1 expanded TCRs, reaching significance at thresholds 8, 16 and 32 but not at 4. Because every patient had alopecia, a presumed autoimmune disease, the patients' immune response might differ from that of healthy individuals. DPC sensitization did not change how many TCRs were above 1 in 1000 frequency, and no evidence was found of alterations in global repertoire structure. Repeated subsampling changed both the strength of the expansion versus patch-test correlation and the threshold at which that correlation became significant.

Libraries were built with RACE. The instrument given in TCRdb is NextSeq 500. During library preparation, unique molecular identifiers were attached to individual cDNA molecules so that TCRs could be counted in a quantitative, reproducible way. From each blood RNA sample, both TCR alpha and TCR beta chains were sequenced. Concerning the study's data processing: Samples had a median of 95,638 TCRs, with a range from roughly 20,000 to 690,600. V, J and CDR3 annotation of the TCR reads was performed with the Decombinator software suite. To make PS versus PT1 abundance plots, every sample was subsampled to the same number of TCRs (28,000). TCRs were defined as expanded if absent before sensitization and observed at least eight times at the 2-week time point. The public reads were run again by TCRdb, first through fastp at Q25 and then through MiXCR, and only productive beta chains were kept. When rows share a CDR3 protein, they turn into one entry using the most common DNA and genes. TCRdb's processing, not the authors' own work, is the source of the V and J calls. The sample table contains 89,000 or so distinct CDR3 sequences; only one count was recorded for more than 6.5% of them. 1% to 1.5% of the sample is held by the ten biggest clonotypes.

The germline V gene supplies CDR1 MGHRA and CDR2 YSYEKL. The CDR3 sequence holds 15 residues, the cysteine and phenylalanine included. Only the CDR3 part of the read is kept: 45 bases, read in frame from the first base. The V end loses 1 base and the J end loses 4 bases, and a stretch of 10 bases separates them. The time point label corresponds to: patch test 2, 6 weeks after DPC sensitization. What this sample's treatment or condition label stands for: therapeutic diphenylcyclopropenone sensitization with weekly scalp DPC. At each patch-test visit, blood was drawn before the patch test was applied. Eligible patients were aged 18 to 70, diagnosed with alopecia, deemed suitable for DPC therapy, and excluded if pregnant. Total RNA was extracted from unfractionated whole blood that had been collected in Tempus Blood RNA tubes.

The sequence was obtained from a woman aged 25-40 years with alopecia areata. Some clones in this sample may be carry-over from other donors' samples. This receptor chain uses TRBV4-1 and TRBJ1-4, with the identity of the D gene unclear. The specimen comprised whole blood, sampled in connection with sensitization to the hapten diphenylcyclopropenone (DPC). The CDR3 region has the sequence CASSQVILLNEKLFF. The base sequence is TGCGCCAGCAGCCAAGTCATCCTCCTTAATGAAAAACTGTTTTTT.